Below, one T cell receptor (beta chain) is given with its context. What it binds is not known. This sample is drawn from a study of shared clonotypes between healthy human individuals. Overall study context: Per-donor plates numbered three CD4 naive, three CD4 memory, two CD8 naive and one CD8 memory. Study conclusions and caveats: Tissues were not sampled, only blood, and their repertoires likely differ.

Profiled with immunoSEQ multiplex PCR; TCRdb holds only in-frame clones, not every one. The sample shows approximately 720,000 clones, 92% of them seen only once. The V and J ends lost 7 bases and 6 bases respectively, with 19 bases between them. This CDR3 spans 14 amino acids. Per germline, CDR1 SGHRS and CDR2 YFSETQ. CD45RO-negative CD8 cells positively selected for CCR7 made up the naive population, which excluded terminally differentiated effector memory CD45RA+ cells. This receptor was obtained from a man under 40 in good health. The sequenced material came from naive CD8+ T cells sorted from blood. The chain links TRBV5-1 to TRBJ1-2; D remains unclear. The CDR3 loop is CASEDPREQHGYTF. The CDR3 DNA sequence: TGCGCCAGCGAGGATCCCCGGGAACAGCATGGCTACACCTTC.